A single sample gave rise to the 2 T cell receptor beta chains below, sequenced in a study of T cells in Graves' hyperthyroidism and ophthalmopathy. Using RNA transcripts as the source, TCR beta CDR3 regions were amplified. Carried out on the TCR CDR3, a first-round RT-PCR used the HTBI primer set. TCRdb redid the calling of the multiplex PCR reads with MiXCR, one entry per CDR3 protein. There are around 420,000 distinct CDR3 sequences in the sample; 15% to 18% occur only once, and roughly 15% lies in the top ten. Sequencing was carried out using blood. The receptors derive from a woman aged 18-29 years with Graves' hyperthyroidism.

This clonotype appeared many times. V is TRBV28 and J is TRBJ2-7; D may be TRBD2 (5 bases). The CDR3 length is 13 residues. Per germline, CDR1 MDHEN and CDR2 SYDVKM. V lost 3 bases and J 7 bases, leaving 13 bases between the germline ends. This chain's CDR3 is CASSLRAAVEQYF. In DNA form, the CDR3 reads TGTGCCAGCAGTTTGCGGGCGGCGGTTGAGCAGTACTTC.

This clonotype was detected many times. V and J are TRBV27 and TRBJ1-1; 8 bases agree with TRBD1. Germline assignment: CDR1 MNHEY and CDR2 SMNVEV (reference sequence). The V segment lost 7 bases and the J segment 0 bases; nucleotides outside the gene matches: 4. The length of the CDR3 is 14 residues. CDR3 in amino acids: CASTRQGMNTEAFF. The CDR3 coding sequence is TGTGCCAGCACCCGACAGGGGATGAACACTGAAGCTTTCTTT.